This TCR beta chain was recorded in a study of cytomegalovirus exposure and HLA in healthy donors (dated by TCRdb to 2015 to 2018). For the wider study: In an earlier analysis of around 540 of the donors, approximately 300 Gb of sequence data and some 100 million unique TCR beta sequences from approximately 180 million T cells were reported. About 320 gigabases of sequencing data and tens of millions of unique TCR sequences were included in an early release covering about 600 HLA-typed donors. The genetic ancestry cluster associated with self-reported Caucasian donors included roughly 84% of the roughly 380 genotyped donors. The study was designed to test whether signatures of past pathogen exposure could be identified by cataloging public T cell receptors. The study profiled the T cell repertoires of fewer than 850 subjects by immunosequencing and related them to cytomegalovirus serostatus. In addition to the first cohort of about 650 subjects, a separate validation cohort of 120 different subjects was used. To predict cytomegalovirus infection status, the study combined high-throughput TCR immunosequencing, statistical association of individual TCRs with disease status, and machine learning. A later analysis re-analyzed previously published TCR beta repertoires from roughly 630 donors and added high-resolution HLA genotyping to study TCR occurrence patterns. Rather than drawing on any new phenotypic data, the later analysis identified candidate immune exposures from TCR beta sequences and the way those sequences occurred across donors. An earlier analysis of several hundred of the donors applied high-throughput TCR beta sequencing to assess whether each TCR beta V gene segment acted as functional or pseudogenic. Donor age, sex, ethnicity and CMV serostatus were compiled alongside the repertoire data. In a later genetic analysis, genome-wide SNP genotypes for about 55% of the 666 donors were used, and that subset was treated as a discovery cohort. Every discovery cohort repertoire had been produced on one sequencing platform. Class I and class II HLA loci were covered by the typing at four-digit resolution. Typing coverage varied by locus: 629-630 donors for A, B, C, DRB1 and DQB1; approximately 520 for DQA1; approximately 570 for DPA1; roughly 450 for DPB1. Roughly five DR-DQ haplotypes were handled as single units for association and clustering because linkage in the cohort was strong. On average, roughly 250,000 unique TCR beta nucleotide sequences were sequenced per donor among about 400 genotyped donors of the cohort, with around 19% of those sequences being non-productive. Summary of the overall study and its limitations: V-gene and J-gene trimming of TCR beta chains was associated with a missense DCLRE1C variant in a later genetic analysis, and the association was replicated in an independent cohort. In vitro tests confirmed that a few of the cytomegalovirus-associated TCR beta chains recognize cytomegalovirus antigens. In a later analysis, HLA-associated TCR beta chains were found to be more clonally expanded and to have lower generation probabilities than equally common non-associated chains. In a later genetic analysis, fewer N-insertions in productive TCRs were reported among donors in an Asian-associated ancestry cluster than the roughly 700-donor mean. A further reported finding was that TCR beta sequences accurately predicted the HLA-A and HLA-B alleles for most subjects in the first cohort. In this cohort, only TCR beta chains were sequenced, and detectable features were limited by the absence of alpha or paired-chain data. When HLA alleles, especially DR and DQ, strongly co-occurred, attributing TCR associations to individual alleles was difficult. In a later analysis, several top co-occurrence clusters were reported to appear linked to parvovirus B19, influenza, CMV and Epstein-Barr virus. According to a later analysis, most CMV-associated TCR beta chains appeared to be HLA-restricted, and the HLA associations seemed to be driven largely by CMV exposure. Specific HLA alleles were associated with more than 15,000 TCR beta sequences at a false discovery rate of 0.05 in a later analysis. The study listed 164 TCR beta chains as associated with cytomegalovirus. HLA typing was unavailable for some donors at each locus, so association tests used only the typed subset. The classifier was reported to diagnose cytomegalovirus status with high specificity and sensitivity in both the original cohort and the validation cohort. Correlated functional status among segregating V segments might reflect linkage disequilibrium, but an unknown experimental factor could not be ruled out. In a later analysis, the rate of TCR association differed among HLA loci, with DRB1 alleles having the most associated TCRs and HLA-C alleles having the fewest. A cluster of highly shared sequence variants was judged likely to represent a technical artifact of the sequencing pipeline. Most TCR sequences were seen in very few donors, while some public TCRs were found in many individuals. Some IMGT-functional V segments, including TRBV6-2 and TRBV6-3, could not be distinguished by the 87-base-pair reads and were therefore excluded. For the cohort, immune exposure information was limited to CMV serostatus. An earlier analysis of approximately 540 of the donors showed that most TCR beta V segments appeared in productive rearrangements either about 90% or about 30% of the time, which broadly matched IMGT annotations. Sequencing depth was assumed to be roughly uniform across donors in the presence/absence analyses, though that assumption may not hold. Because counts were too low, fewer than 20 rarely observed V segments, including chromosome 9 orphons, were excluded from the earlier analysis of 587 of the donors. The authors suggested that the approach could potentially be generalized to other disease states and immunological phenotypes.

Libraries were prepared through the immunoSEQ multiplex PCR assay. The multiplex PCR relied on a mix of 60 forward primers for TCR Vbeta segments and 13 reverse primers for TCR Jbeta segments. The CDR3 region of rearranged TCR beta genes was amplified from genomic DNA by a multiplex PCR assay. On the Illumina HiSeq System, the amplified TCR beta libraries were sequenced as 87-base-pair reads. Regarding the original processing steps: A later analysis tallied about 77 million unique TCR beta chains across the 666 repertoires, and approximately 11 million of those chains were shared by two or more donors. To remove PCR and sequencing errors, raw reads were error-corrected and collapsed into unique sequences using a nearest-neighbor algorithm that merged closely related sequences. CDR3 sequences were aligned to IMGT reference sequences to assign V, D and J gene segments. For a sequence to be retained, a match of at least six nucleotides was required to both a V gene segment and a J gene segment. Rearrangements were called productive when the CDR3 lacked stop codons and stayed in frame with V and J; all others were non-productive. Following IMGT convention, CDR3 was defined as the stretch from the second conserved V-encoded cysteine to the conserved J-encoded phenylalanine. Sequences without an unambiguous match to a single V gene segment were excluded from the earlier analysis of several hundred of the donors. In an earlier analysis of approximately 500 of the donors, a V segment was called functional when productive rearrangements were above 56.7%, and segregating when the standard deviation between donors exceeded 5%. A statistical classification framework was built for diagnosing cytomegalovirus status from the catalog of TCR beta chain sequences. V and J gene assignment, in a later analysis, came from comparing TCR nucleotide sequences with IMGT/GENE-DB human TR gene sequences. In a later analysis, CDR3 sequences and most-parsimonious VDJ recombination scenarios were assigned using the TCRdist pipeline. In a later analysis, every TCR beta chain was defined by the combination of its CDR3 amino acid sequence and its V-gene family, and reads without a unique V-gene family were dropped. To address suspected cross-contamination and a sequencing artifact, a later analysis removed 550 to 750 highly shared, low-generation-probability nucleotide sequences. In a later analysis, a clonal expansion index for each public chain was calculated from normalized within-repertoire ranks of inferred template counts. In a later analysis, generation probabilities were computed using a VDJ recombination model fitted to out-of-frame rearrangements, and the results were checked against IGoR. In a later analysis, TCR-TCR, TCR-HLA and TCR-CMV co-occurrence was scored with hypergeometric tests, and a repertoire-size bias correction was applied to TCR pairs. To estimate false discovery rates, a later analysis permuted the HLA or CMV assignments 20 times. In a later analysis, co-occurring TCRs were grouped using DBSCAN, and TCRdist sequence similarity was added for clustering within HLA-allele-positive subsets. For co-occurrence clustering, repertoires with fewer than 30,000 or more than 120,000 public chains were excluded, along with five repertoires with anomalous nucleotide sharing. The table was pulled from immuneACCESS by TCRdb, which kept in-frame rearrangements only. Such tables lose some clones; where checked, under half of the loss comes from unresolved V genes, and the rest has no known cause. D and trimming come from the DNA, and the V and J calls and clone size come from that table. This sample's records show about 120,000 clones. The ten largest clones represent around 3.6% of the sample.

In total, more than 500 healthy bone marrow donors made up the cohort. At the time of sampling, every cohort member was nominally healthy, though immune exposures that went unrecorded were likely present. The donor tested CMV seronegative and was one of the 352 seronegative cohort members. Each donor provided a peripheral blood sample, and peripheral blood mononuclear cells were used for TCR beta sequencing. Genomic DNA extraction from the blood cell samples was performed with the Qiagen DNeasy Blood Extraction Kit. V drops 2 bases and J drops 2 bases, leaving 10 bases in between. Reading from cysteine to phenylalanine, the CDR3 counts 15 amino acids. Solely the CDR3 DNA is kept, with 45 bases framed from the first base. The CDR1 and CDR2 encoded by the germline V gene are MNHNS and SASEGT. About this clone: Its antigen remains undetermined.

The sample taken for sequencing was PBMCs. The chain links TRBV6-1 with TRBJ1-3, with the D gene not clear enough to name. This TCR was sampled from a man younger than 35 in good health and CMV-seronegative. Here the CDR3 is given as CASSELGGTGNTIYF. The DNA reads TGTGCCAGCAGTGAATTGGGAGGGACTGGAAACACCATATATTTT.